The rows below give T cell receptor beta chains drawn from one sample of a study of T cell repertoires in cytomegalovirus infection. A single record per CDR3 protein comes from TCRdb applying MiXCR to the reads. Of about half a million distinct CDR3 sequences in the sample, roughly a third were seen once. These receptors' antigens are unknown. This material consisted of cultured PBMCs, taken from culture after CMV antigen stimulation. Source of these receptors: a human donor in good health (CMV status not recorded). Some clones in this sample may be carry-over from other donors' samples. Each CDR3 is given with its conserved first and last residue. A D gene is named only where the DNA matches it firmly. Rows may omit the clone size; those that give it use once, few, many or a size class.

clone size	D gene	V gene	J gene	CDR3 DNA	CDR3 protein
once	NA	TRBV10-3	TRBJ2-7	TGTGCCATCAGTGAGTTTAGGGAGCAGTACTTC	CAISEFREQYF
once	TRBD2	TRBV15	TRBJ2-1	TGTGCCACCAGGGAACCGGGACTAGGCATTTCCGACGAGCAGTTCTTC	CATREPGLGISDEQFF
NA	NA	TRBV3-1	TRBJ1-2	TGTGCCAGCACCAGCCAGAGGGATGGCTACACCTTC	CASTSQRDGYTF
NA	NA	TRBV7-2	TRBJ1-2	TGTGCCAGCAGCTTAGCTGCTTCTCCTCAGGGCTCTGGCTACACCTTC	CASSLAASPQGSGYTF
NA	NA	TRBV29-1	TRBJ1-1	TGCAGCGTTAATCTTAAGGGGGTTCACACTGAAGCTTTCTTT	CSVNLKGVHTEAFF
NA	TRBD2	TRBV9	TRBJ2-1	TGTGCCAGCAGCGCCGGACTAGCGGGATCAATCAACAATGAGCAGTTCTTC	CASSAGLAGSINNEQFF
NA	TRBD2	TRBV19	TRBJ2-1	TGTGCCAGTAGTACAGATCTTAGACTCCTAGCGGGAGCGGGCAATGAGCAGTTCTTC	CASSTDLRLLAGAGNEQFF
NA	TRBD1	TRBV7-2	TRBJ2-2	TGTGCCAGCAGCTTACGACAGGGCTTAGACACCGGGGAGCTGTTTTTT	CASSLRQGLDTGELFF
NA	NA	TRBV7-9	TRBJ2-1	TGTGCCAGCAGCTCCAGAACTTCCTACAATGAGCAGTTCTTC	CASSSRTSYNEQFF
many	NA	TRBV7-2	TRBJ1-1	TGTGCCAGCATCGACAGATGGAACACTGAAGCTTTCTTT	CASIDRWNTEAFF
NA	TRBD2	TRBV11-3	TRBJ2-1	TGTGCCAGCAGCTTCAGACTAGCGGGAGAATATGAGCAGTTCTTC	CASSFRLAGEYEQFF
few	NA	TRBV12-5	TRBJ2-3	TGTGCTAGTGTCCTCCGGGACGTGGGCACAGATACGCAGTATTTT	CASVLRDVGTDTQYF
NA	TRBD1	TRBV4-2	TRBJ1-2	TGTGCCAGCAGCCCGAAACTTGGGGCAGGGGGTGATGGCTACACCTTC	CASSPKLGAGGDGYTF
many	NA	TRBV7-2	TRBJ2-3	TGTGCCAGCAGCCCTCGCCCCGGGGCCTTTAGCACAGATACGCAGTATTTT	CASSPRPGAFSTDTQYF
NA	TRBD1	TRBV5-3	TRBJ1-2	TGTGCCAGCAGCTACAAGCCGGGACAGGAAGTCTATGGCTACACCTTC	CASSYKPGQEVYGYTF
few	TRBD2	TRBV24-1	TRBJ2-2	TGTGCCACCGGGCTAGCGGAGAACACCGGGGAGCTGTTTTTT	CATGLAENTGELFF
NA	TRBD1	TRBV20-1	TRBJ1-5	TGCAGTGCTACATCAGACAGGGATAGCAATCAGCCCCAGCATTTT	CSATSDRDSNQPQHF
NA	TRBD1	TRBV29-1	TRBJ2-5	TGCAGCGTAGATAACACAGGGGGTCAACAAGAGACCCAGTACTTC	CSVDNTGGQQETQYF
NA	TRBD1	TRBV20-1	TRBJ2-1	TGCAGTGTGGAGACAGGGGGCCCCAATGAGCAGTTCTTC	CSVETGGPNEQFF
NA	NA	TRBV20-1	TRBJ2-3	TGCAGTGCCCAGCCTAGCACAGATACGCAGTATTTT	CSAQPSTDTQYF
NA	NA	TRBV4-1	TRBJ2-1	TGCGCCAGCAGCCAAGAGGGGCGGCCTTTCAATGAGCAGTTCTTC	CASSQEGRPFNEQFF
NA	NA	TRBV20-1	TRBJ1-1	TGCAGTGCTAGCGCGGGGAGATACACTGAAGCTTTCTTT	CSASAGRYTEAFF
NA	TRBD1	TRBV7-2	TRBJ1-2	TGTGCCAGCAGACCGACAGGGGGCGGCGGCTACACCTTC	CASRPTGGGGYTF
NA	TRBD2	TRBV5-4	TRBJ2-1	TGTGCCAGCAGCGCTGGACTAGCGGGAGTGGTCTCCTACAATGAGCAGTTCTTC	CASSAGLAGVVSYNEQFF
NA	NA	TRBV4-1	TRBJ1-1	TGCGCCAGCAGCTTTAAGGGCCCGAACACTGAAGCTTTCTTT	CASSFKGPNTEAFF
NA	TRBD1	TRBV30	TRBJ2-5	TGTTCGGGTGGAGGGGACAGGGCGCAAGAGACCCAGTACTTC	CSGGGDRAQETQYF
few	TRBD2	TRBV6-1	TRBJ2-1	TGTGCCAGCAGGCCCAGACTAGCGGGAGGGCCAAATGAGCAGTTCTTC	CASRPRLAGGPNEQFF
few	TRBD1	TRBV23-1	TRBJ2-3	TGCGCCAGTGACAGGGTTCCGCAGTATTTT	CASDRVPQYF
NA	TRBD2	TRBV6-2/TRBV6-3	TRBJ2-1	TGTGCCAGCAGTTATCGAGCGGGAGTGGTCTACAATGAGCAGTTCTTC	CASSYRAGVVYNEQFF
few	NA	TRBV27	TRBJ1-1	TGTGCCAGCAGTCAGGACGAGAACACTGAAGCTTTCTTT	CASSQDENTEAFF
many	NA	TRBV7-2	TRBJ2-1	TGTGCCAGCCGGGACTTCGGGGGCAATGAGCAGTTCTTC	CASRDFGGNEQFF
NA	NA	TRBV6-6	TRBJ1-6	TGTGCCAGCACGGGTAATGATTCACCCCTCCACTTT	CASTGNDSPLHF
few	NA	TRBV11-2	TRBJ2-7	TGTGCCAGCAGCTCGCTACTAGCTGTCGAGCAGTACTTC	CASSSLLAVEQYF
once	TRBD2	TRBV7-9	TRBJ2-5	TGTGCCAGCAGCTCCCTGCTAGCGGGGGATATCCAAGAGACCCAGTACTTC	CASSSLLAGDIQETQYF
few	TRBD2	TRBV9	TRBJ2-7	TGTGCCAGCAGCCCCTACGCGGGAGGAACCTACGAGCAGTACTTC	CASSPYAGGTYEQYF
few	NA	TRBV7-3	TRBJ2-1	TGTGCCAGCAGCATCCGACACCCCTACAATGAGCAGTTCTTC	CASSIRHPYNEQFF
NA	NA	TRBV19	TRBJ2-1	TGTGCCAGTCAGACATTTTTGGGACAGGCCAACGGACTAGCGTGCAATGAGCAGTTCTTC	CASQTFLGQANGLACNEQFF
NA	TRBD1	TRBV18	TRBJ2-3	TGTGCCAGCTCACAACCGGGACCAGGGGGTCCCACAGATACGCAGTATTTT	CASSQPGPGGPTDTQYF
few	NA	TRBV4-3	TRBJ2-3	TGCGCCAGCAGCCAAGTATCGCGGAACACAGATACGCAGTATTTT	CASSQVSRNTDTQYF
many	NA	TRBV7-2	TRBJ2-5	TGTGCCAGCAGCTTATATGGCCCACAAGAGACCCAGTACTTC	CASSLYGPQETQYF
NA	NA	TRBV7-8	TRBJ1-6	TGTGCCTCCGGGAGACAGCCGAATTCACCCCTCCACTTT	CASGRQPNSPLHF
once	NA	TRBV27	TRBJ1-6	TGTGCCAGCAGTCCGTGGGGGGGGATAAATAATTCACCCCTCCACTTT	CASSPWGGINNSPLHF
few	TRBD2	TRBV7-2	TRBJ2-2	TGTGCCAGCAGCTTAGGAGCTAGCGGGATGGTCGGGGAGCTGTTTTTT	CASSLGASGMVGELFF
NA	NA	TRBV25-1	TRBJ1-1	TGTGCCAGCAGTGCCAGGGGCAGGGGTGACACTGAAGCTTTCTTT	CASSARGRGDTEAFF
NA	NA	TRBV10-2	TRBJ2-7	TGCGCCAGCAGTGCCAGCGGAGAGTCGAAGTACGAGCAGTACTTC	CASSASGESKYEQYF
NA	TRBD1	TRBV4-1	TRBJ2-7	TGCGCCAGCAGCCATACAGGGGCTTACGAGCAGTACTTC	CASSHTGAYEQYF
NA	TRBD2	TRBV27	TRBJ2-7	TGTGCCAGCCGGTGGGGGGGTATAAAGGACACCAGTTACGAGCAGTACTTC	CASRWGGIKDTSYEQYF
many	TRBD1	TRBV7-3	TRBJ2-2	TGTGCCAGCAGCTTTTCCGGGACAGGGCGTACCGGGGAGCTGTTTTTT	CASSFSGTGRTGELFF
NA	TRBD2	TRBV28	TRBJ2-5	TGTGCCAGCAGGCTAGCGGATCGAGAGACCCAGTACTTC	CASRLADRETQYF
few	NA	TRBV5-4	TRBJ2-1	TGTGCCAGCGCAAGGCCCGGCCGCTCCTACAATGAGCAGTTCTTC	CASARPGRSYNEQFF